This is a list of T cell receptor beta chains from one sample in a study of blood T cell repertoires in COVID-19. Sequencing was performed with immunoSEQ multiplex PCR; in TCRdb, only in-frame clones are kept and a portion is missing. The sample has around 77,000 clones; about four fifths are singletons. The source material was peripheral blood. The receptor set was obtained from a woman of 80 years or more with active or convalescent COVID-19. Both conserved end residues are part of each CDR3. Each record gives: CDR3 protein, V gene, clone size, J gene. Size values are once, few and many counts, or a class for expanded clones, and some rows have none.

CDR3aa: CAWSFSGNTEAFF
v_gene: TRBV30
abundance: -
j_gene: TRBJ1-1

CDR3aa: CASSQDWDSNYGYTF
v_gene: TRBV14
abundance: -
j_gene: TRBJ1-2

CDR3aa: CASSSISGAQETQYF
v_gene: TRBV5-4
abundance: -
j_gene: TRBJ2-5

CDR3aa: CASSLVADRTVNEKLFF
v_gene: TRBV7-2
abundance: -
j_gene: TRBJ1-4

CDR3aa: CASSLAVRQTRLNTGELFF
v_gene: TRBV7-8
abundance: few
j_gene: TRBJ2-2

CDR3aa: CASGYDRRLAGFSTDTQYF
v_gene: TRBV12-5
abundance: -
j_gene: TRBJ2-3

CDR3aa: CASSPTGVAQETQYF
v_gene: TRBV7-3
abundance: -
j_gene: TRBJ2-5

CDR3aa: CASSWRAGSTDTQYF
v_gene: TRBV7-2
abundance: -
j_gene: TRBJ2-3

CDR3aa: CASSVTGYTEAFF
v_gene: TRBV9
abundance: once
j_gene: TRBJ1-1

CDR3aa: CASSETRPRAEAFF
v_gene: TRBV2
abundance: few
j_gene: TRBJ1-1

CDR3aa: CASSLGGGNYEQYF
v_gene: TRBV7-2
abundance: -
j_gene: TRBJ2-7

CDR3aa: CASSEGQNRGSYGYTF
v_gene: TRBV2
abundance: few
j_gene: TRBJ1-2

CDR3aa: CAWSRIFREWNEQFF
v_gene: TRBV30
abundance: -
j_gene: TRBJ2-1

CDR3aa: CASSLPGGSNQPQHF
v_gene: TRBV23-1
abundance: -
j_gene: TRBJ1-5

CDR3aa: CATSDRIRGDEQFF
v_gene: TRBV24-1
abundance: -
j_gene: TRBJ2-1

CDR3aa: CASSPTWNEKLFF
v_gene: TRBV11-2
abundance: once
j_gene: TRBJ1-4

CDR3aa: CATSDPGSTEAFF
v_gene: TRBV24-1
abundance: -
j_gene: TRBJ1-1

CDR3aa: CASSLANIYGQETQYF
v_gene: TRBV5-4
abundance: -
j_gene: TRBJ2-5

CDR3aa: CASSQQGVYNSPLHF
v_gene: TRBV6-5
abundance: -
j_gene: TRBJ1-6